The T cell receptor beta chain under discussion was sequenced for a study of T cell responses to AZD1222 COVID-19 vaccine (dated by TCRdb to about 2021). Background for the entire study: AZD1222 recipients whose second dose came at about 4 weeks and those whose second dose came at about 12 weeks were combined into one group, since spike-specific TCR depth and breadth did not differ between the two schedules. A total of 230 to 250 trial participants underwent TCR sequencing, of whom about 200 had received two doses of AZD1222 and 26 had received two doses of the MenACWY control vaccine. Enrollment into the trials was organized by age into subgroups of 18-55, 56-69 and 70-plus years, and those subgroups contained roughly 150, 30 and 60 TCR-sequenced participants, respectively.

In the case of this clone: The specificity of this receptor is unknown. Per-base quality was not reported, and no clone a single base away is much larger than it.

The time point label on this specimen signifies: baseline before first vaccination. Vaccinee samples were obtained from the UK trials COV001 and COV002, which included a single-blind randomized controlled phase 2/3 trial of AZD1222 (ChAdOx1 nCoV-19) in healthy adults. For TCRbeta chain sequencing, PBMC samples were collected from trial participants at day 0 and at day 28 after the second dose. Points the paper makes about the study in general: The vaccine-associated CD4 TCRs covered the entire spike protein, and the dominant responses fell in regions 160-218 and 743-854. After two AZD1222 doses, spike-specific TCR breadth and depth were significantly higher than at day 0 and than in MenACWY recipients. Conclusions about previously exposed vaccinees are limited because only a handful of AZD1222 recipients were SARS-CoV-2 seropositive at baseline. Participants were mostly white British, with more females than males. The authors suggested clonal diversity may have been underestimated. Nearly half of unique spike-specific TCRs reportedly recognized epitopes outside regions mutated in the B.1.351 and B.1.1.7 variants. Because no samples from the day 14 peak response were available, repertoires could be characterized only after the peak T cell response. In the small 56-69-year group, the increase in depth fell short of significance, most likely because of low power.

The CDR3 regions of human TCRbeta chains were analyzed by immunosequencing. The authors' analysis ran thus. Repertoire TCRs were checked for matches against a reference library of SARS-CoV-2-specific TCRs that had been generated using the MIRA antigen-specificity platform. Breadth was defined as the fraction of unique TCRs that were SARS-CoV-2-associated. Depth was defined as the fraction of total T cells that were SARS-CoV-2-associated. Each spike-specific TCR was assigned to its reactive spike region and to a CD4 or CD8 class using the MIRA data. Log10-transformed breadth and depth values were compared by one-way ANOVA with Sidak's multiple comparisons tests. This immuneACCESS table, as held by TCRdb, lists in-frame sequences with V and J called but not all clones. Of the missing ones, under half trace to an unresolved V gene in checked studies; the others have no known cause. V and J calls and clone size are given by that table; D and trimming were obtained from the DNA. The sample records some 200,000 clones, just under 90% of which are singletons. The top ten constitute roughly 6% of the sample.

Including the terminal cysteine and phenylalanine, the CDR3 comprises 19 residues. This entry keeps only the CDR3 DNA: 57 bases, framed from base 1. Looking up the germline V gene yields CDR1 MNHNS and CDR2 SASEGT. Between the V and J ends, shortened by 2 bases and 4 bases respectively, the junction contains 24 bases. The chain couples TRBV6-1 to TRBJ1-5; a weak D assignment points to TRBD1 (6 bases agree). The material was peripheral blood, obtained on day 0 of AZD1222 vaccination. This TCR was sampled from an adult in good health. In nucleotide form, the sequence is TGTGCCAGCAGTGAACAAGTTTTCGCACTGGGAGGGGGAAATCAGCCCCAGCATTTT. This gives the protein CASSEQVFALGGGNQPQHF.